This is a list of T cell receptor beta chains from one sample in a study of cytomegalovirus exposure and HLA in healthy donors. Sequencing used immunoSEQ multiplex PCR; TCRdb keeps in-frame clones, though not all of them. Of some 84,000 clones in the sample, more than 60% were seen once. The sequenced material came from PBMCs. The receptors here all came from a boy younger than 18 in good health and CMV-seronegative. CDR3s include the opening cysteine and the closing phenylalanine or tryptophan. A D gene is named only where the DNA matches it firmly. The size of a clone is reported for some rows only, either as once, few or many, or as a class for expanded clones.

v_call	j_call	clone_size	d_call	cdr3_nt	cdr3_aa
TRBV6-6	TRBJ2-7	.	TRBD1	TGTGCCAGCAAAACCTACCGGGACAGGAGAGCCTACGAGCAGTACTTC	CASKTYRDRRAYEQYF
TRBV9	TRBJ1-1	.	.	TGTGCCAGCCCTCTTCGGGGAACTGAAGCTTTCTTT	CASPLRGTEAFF
TRBV7-9	TRBJ1-1	.	TRBD1	TGTGCCAGCAGCTTATACGACAGGGCGAACACTGAAGCTTTCTTT	CASSLYDRANTEAFF
TRBV10-2	TRBJ2-7	.	.	TGCGCCAGCAGTGGCCGGGACAAATACTACGAGCAGTACTTC	CASSGRDKYYEQYF
TRBV28	TRBJ1-1	once	.	TGTGCCAGCAGTCGCGTTTTGTCGGGGACTGAAGCTTTCTTT	CASSRVLSGTEAFF
TRBV27	TRBJ2-7	.	TRBD2	TGTGCCAGCAGTTCGACTAGCGGGGGGCGCTTTGACTTC	CASSSTSGGRFDF
TRBV5-1	TRBJ1-5	.	TRBD1	TGCGCCAGCAGCCGGACAGGCGGCAATCAGCCCCAGCATTTT	CASSRTGGNQPQHF
TRBV11-1	TRBJ1-1	.	.	TGTGCCAGCAGCGCCCGGACAGTGAACACTGAAGCTTTCTTT	CASSARTVNTEAFF
TRBV9	TRBJ2-3	.	.	TGTGCCAGCAGCGTAGGGGGGACTTACACAGATACGCAGTATTTT	CASSVGGTYTDTQYF
TRBV7-9	TRBJ1-2	.	.	TGTGCCAGCAGTCGACCTGTCAGGGTGAGGGGGTATGGCTACACCTTC	CASSRPVRVRGYGYTF
TRBV6-1	TRBJ1-2	medium-sized	.	TGTGCCAGCAGTGTCGTCCCCTTTGACAGGTCTCGTGAGAACTATGGCTACACCTTC	CASSVVPFDRSRENYGYTF
TRBV30	TRBJ2-3	.	TRBD2	TGTGCCTCTTCCGGGACTAGCGGGAGAACGTCCACAGATACGCAGTATTTT	CASSGTSGRTSTDTQYF
TRBV28	TRBJ1-5	.	TRBD1	TGTGCCAGCAGTACCGGGACAGGGACTTATAGCAATCAGCCCCAGCATTTT	CASSTGTGTYSNQPQHF
TRBV9	TRBJ2-7	.	TRBD2	TGTGCCAGCAGCGTAGGACTAGCGGGGGCCTACGAGCAGTACTTC	CASSVGLAGAYEQYF
TRBV27	TRBJ2-5	.	.	TGTGCCAGCAGTTCGCTGGCACTTAACCGAGCGGCTCCTTGGGAGACCCAGTACTTC	CASSSLALNRAAPWETQYF
TRBV4-1	TRBJ1-5	.	.	TGCGCCAGCAGCCACCCACCGGGGGGGTACAATCAGCCCCAGCATTTT	CASSHPPGGYNQPQHF
TRBV29-1	TRBJ2-7	few	TRBD1	TGCAGCGTTGTGGTGTTAGGACAGGGGGACTACGAGCAGTACTTC	CSVVVLGQGDYEQYF
TRBV19	TRBJ1-2	.	.	TGTGCCTCCTCGGCCAGGCTCTATGGCTACACCTTC	CASSARLYGYTF
TRBV28	TRBJ1-1	.	.	TGTGCCAGCAGTCCCGCGGGTTCGGGGAACACTGAAGCTTTCTTT	CASSPAGSGNTEAFF
TRBV28	TRBJ1-3	.	.	TGTGCCAGCAGTCCGGGGGGAATCTCTGGAAACACCATATATTTT	CASSPGGISGNTIYF
TRBV7-8	TRBJ1-2	.	TRBD1	TGTGCCAGCAGCTCACGGACAGGGGGAGACTACACCTTC	CASSSRTGGDYTF
TRBV19	TRBJ2-3	.	.	TGTGCCAGTAGGGACCCGGGGTCCACAGATACGCAGTATTTT	CASRDPGSTDTQYF
TRBV28	TRBJ2-7	.	TRBD1	TGTGCCAGCACCTTGGGGACAGGGGCCTACGAGCAGTACTTC	CASTLGTGAYEQYF
TRBV15	TRBJ2-7	.	TRBD1	TGTGCCACCAGCGAGGGACAGGGGATCTCCTACGAGCAGTACTTC	CATSEGQGISYEQYF
TRBV30	TRBJ2-1	.	.	TGTGCCTGGAGTCCCCACCGCAACAGGGACATCTACAATGAGCAGTTCTTC	CAWSPHRNRDIYNEQFF
TRBV7-9	TRBJ2-7	.	TRBD1	TGTGCCAGCAGCCCAACACAGGGGTGGTACGAGCAGTACTTC	CASSPTQGWYEQYF
TRBV6-1	TRBJ2-3	few	.	TGTGCCAGCAGTCTAGCAGATACGCAGTATTTT	CASSLADTQYF
TRBV28	TRBJ1-4	.	TRBD1	TGTGCCAGCAGTTTAGGGACAGGGGCAACTAATGAAAAACTGTTTTTT	CASSLGTGATNEKLFF
TRBV4-2	TRBJ2-4	.	.	TGTGCCAGCAGCCCCCGGGGGTCCGAAGCCAAAAACATTCAGTACTTC	CASSPRGSEAKNIQYF
TRBV6-5	TRBJ1-6	few	.	TGTGCCAGCGCGGGGAGTTTGGGTTCACCCCTCCACTTT	CASAGSLGSPLHF
TRBV5-1	TRBJ2-5	.	TRBD2	TGCGCCAGCAGCCCCACACTGAGTCCGGGAGGCCAAGAGACCCAGTACTTC	CASSPTLSPGGQETQYF
TRBV2	TRBJ2-7	.	TRBD1	TGTGCCAGCAGTGAAGGGACAGGAGACTACGAGCAGTACTTC	CASSEGTGDYEQYF
TRBV5-1	TRBJ2-7	.	TRBD1	TGCGCCGACACCGGGACAGCCTACGAGCAGTACTTC	CADTGTAYEQYF
TRBV5-8	TRBJ2-1	.	TRBD2	TGTGCCAACGCAGCGGGATTGTACAATGAGCAGTTCTTC	CANAAGLYNEQFF
TRBV5-4	TRBJ2-5	.	TRBD2	TGTGCCAGCAGCTTGGGAGCGGGGGGGTCAGAGACCCAGTACTTC	CASSLGAGGSETQYF
TRBV27	TRBJ1-5	.	.	TGTGCCAGCAGTTTATCTATGAATCAGCCCCAGCATTTT	CASSLSMNQPQHF
TRBV7-9	TRBJ1-2	.	.	TGTGCCAGCAGCTTAGGGGGGGAAGAAGTGAGGACCACCTTC	CASSLGGEEVRTTF
TRBV4-3	TRBJ2-2	.	TRBD2	TGCGCCAGCAGCCCCAGCGGGGGCAACACCGGGGAGCTGTTTTTT	CASSPSGGNTGELFF
TRBV6-1	TRBJ2-3	.	.	TGTGCCAGCAGTGGGAGTCGGCAGGGGAGTCGTACTTTTACAGATACGCAGTATTTT	CASSGSRQGSRTFTDTQYF
TRBV4-3	TRBJ2-2	.	.	TGCGCCAGCAGCCCCACCCCCCTATCCACCGGGGAGCTGTTTTTT	CASSPTPLSTGELFF
TRBV9	TRBJ2-7	.	.	TGTGCCAGCAGCGTAGACAGGGTAAGCGAGCAGTACTTC	CASSVDRVSEQYF
TRBV2	TRBJ2-3	.	TRBD1	TGTGCCAGCAAAAGGGACAGGGCGACAGATACGCAGTATTTT	CASKRDRATDTQYF
TRBV25-1	TRBJ1-6	few	.	TGTGCCAGCAGTCGGGGGGGGTTCTCACCCCTCCACTTT	CASSRGGFSPLHF
TRBV6-5	TRBJ2-2	.	.	TGTGCCAGCAGTTACTCGGGGCTAAACACCGGGGAGCTGTTTTTT	CASSYSGLNTGELFF
TRBV30	TRBJ2-5	once	.	TGTGCCTGGGCCGGAGGGGAGACCCAGTACTTC	CAWAGGETQYF
TRBV4-1	TRBJ1-4	.	.	TGCGCCAGCAGCCAAGAATGGGAGGGGGATGAAAAACTGTTTTTT	CASSQEWEGDEKLFF
TRBV18	TRBJ1-6	few	TRBD1	TGTGCCAGCTCACCCCTCCGGGACAGCAATTCACCCCTCCACTTT	CASSPLRDSNSPLHF
TRBV4-3	TRBJ1-1	.	.	TGCGCCAGCAGCCGGGTCGGAGGTATGAACACTGAAGCTTTCTTT	CASSRVGGMNTEAFF
TRBV6-6	TRBJ1-2	.	TRBD1	TGTGCCAGCAGATCCGGACAGGGCTCGAGCTACACCTTC	CASRSGQGSSYTF
TRBV25-1	TRBJ2-2	.	TRBD2	TGTGCCAGCAGTGAATTGGACGGGGGGATCACCGGGGAGCTGTTTTTT	CASSELDGGITGELFF